The 4 T cell receptor beta chains below were found in one sample sequenced in a study of T-cell memory formation after mild COVID-19. From the 5' RACE reads, TCRdb called clonotypes with MiXCR, one entry per CDR3 protein. The sample consists of hundreds of thousands of distinct CDR3 sequences, around 20% of them appearing once. Sample: PBMCs or a T cell subset sorted from them (not recorded which). Receptors were obtained from an adult woman who had mild COVID-19 (a few samples of this study predate the infection). Cell type and time point are not known.

This clonotype came up many times. The rearrangement uses TRBV12-3 or TRBV12-4 and TRBJ2-7; the D gene is possibly TRBD2 (5 bases). The CDR3 contains 14 residues. Trimming removed 1 base from V and 2 bases from J, with 9 bases in between. CDR3 protein: CASSLVGVTYEQYF. In DNA, the CDR3 is TGTGCCAGCAGTTTAGTCGGGGTTACCTACGAGCAGTACTTC.

The chain joins TRBV19 to TRBJ2-2, with D tentatively TRBD2 (6 bases). The CDR3 sequence is 14 residues long. Per the germline V gene, CDR1 is LNHDA and CDR2 is SQIVND (reference sequence). The germline V and J ends were trimmed by 3 bases and 3 bases, with 8 bases remaining between them. The DNA for the CDR3 is TGTGCCAGTAGTATGGGGACTTACACCGGGGAGCTGTTTTTT. Its translation: CASSMGTYTGELFF.

V and J are TRBV4-2 and TRBJ2-7; 11 nucleotides agree with TRBD2. The germline gives CDR1 LGHNA, CDR2 YNFKEQ. The CDR3 has 21 residues. Trimming removed 3 bases from V and 3 bases from J; junction bases left unmatched: 22. CDR3 bases: TGTGCCAGCAGCCAGGACGTCGGTAAGACTAGCGGGATATCATGGGGCTACGAGCAGTACTTC. Protein sequence: CASSQDVGKTSGISWGYEQYF.

In DNA, the CDR3 is TGTGCCAGCAGCGATGACACCAGGGGTTCACCCCTCCACTTT. Translation: CASSDDTRGSPLHF. V gene TRBV9 combines with J gene TRBJ1-6, with TRBD1 as a possible D gene (6 bases). The germline CDR1 and CDR2 sequences are SGDLS and YYNGEE. Trimming stripped 3 bases from V and 9 bases from J, with 13 bases between. The CDR3 sequence is 14 residues long. Based on the CDR3 plus reference TRBV9 and TRBJ1-6, the full variable domain is DSGVTQTPKHLITATGQRVTLRCSPRSGDLSVYWYQQSLDQGLQFLIQYYNGEERAKGNILERFSAQQFPDLHSELNLSSLELGDSALYFCASSDDTRGSPLHFGNGTRLTVT.